This record concerns one T cell receptor beta chain sequence. Random hexamers were used to reverse transcribe an amount of roughly 0.5 to 1 ug RNA. TCRdb reprocessed the immunoSEQ multiplex PCR reads via MiXCR and lists one record per CDR3 protein. The sample holds about 160,000 distinct CDR3 sequences, 93% seen once. Looked up from germline, CDR1 is SGDLS and CDR2 is YYNGEE. There are 13 residues in the CDR3. J lost 7 bases, V lost 6 bases, and 9 bases had no gene match. The record originates from a study of CD8 T cells in Susac syndrome. The TCR was taken from a human donor in good health. The sequenced material came from CD4+ T cells from PBMCs. The rearrangement links TRBV9 to TRBJ1-2; 7 positions agree with TRBD1. DNA of the CDR3: TGTGCCAGCAACGCCGGGACAGCCGCTGGCTACACCTTC. Translation gives CASNAGTAAGYTF.